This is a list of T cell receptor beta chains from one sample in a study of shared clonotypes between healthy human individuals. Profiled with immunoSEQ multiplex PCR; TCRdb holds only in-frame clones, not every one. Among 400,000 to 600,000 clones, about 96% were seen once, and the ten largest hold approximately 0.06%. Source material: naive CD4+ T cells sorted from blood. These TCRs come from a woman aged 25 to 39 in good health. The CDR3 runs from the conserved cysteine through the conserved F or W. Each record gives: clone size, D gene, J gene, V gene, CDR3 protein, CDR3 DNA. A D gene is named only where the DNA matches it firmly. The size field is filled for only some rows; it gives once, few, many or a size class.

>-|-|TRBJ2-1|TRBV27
CASSLQWGGWQFF
TGTGCCAGCAGTTTACAGTGGGGCGGGTGGCAGTTCTTC
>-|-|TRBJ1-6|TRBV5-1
CATRIGEDSPLHF
TGCGCCACCCGAATAGGGGAAGATTCACCCCTCCACTTT
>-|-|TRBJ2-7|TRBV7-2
CASSLGDFYEQYF
TGTGCCAGCAGCTTAGGGGACTTTTACGAGCAGTACTTC
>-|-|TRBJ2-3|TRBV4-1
CASSQPRIGHDQLRRRTDTQYF
TGCGCCAGCAGCCAGCCAAGAATCGGCCACGACCAGTTACGCCGGAGAACAGATACGCAGTATTTT
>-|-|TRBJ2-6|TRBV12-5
CASGALTAGQSRANVLTF
TGTGCTAGTGGTGCGCTGACTGCAGGACAAAGTCGGGCCAACGTCCTGACTTTC
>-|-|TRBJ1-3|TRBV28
CASSPQQGKGNTIYF
TGTGCCAGCAGCCCCCAGCAAGGGAAAGGAAACACCATATATTTT
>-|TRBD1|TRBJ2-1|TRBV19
CASSKGQGRYNEQFF
TGTGCCAGTAGTAAAGGACAGGGGCGGTACAATGAGCAGTTCTTC
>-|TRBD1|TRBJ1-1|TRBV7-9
CASSSEDRTGVTEAFF
TGTGCCAGCAGCTCGGAAGATAGGACAGGGGTCACTGAAGCTTTCTTT
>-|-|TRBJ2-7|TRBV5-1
CASSWGAQGLYEQYF
TGCGCCAGCAGCTGGGGGGCCCAGGGCTTATACGAGCAGTACTTC
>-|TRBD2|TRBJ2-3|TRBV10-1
CASRSGGSTDTQYF
TGCGCCAGCAGAAGCGGGGGAAGCACAGATACGCAGTATTTT
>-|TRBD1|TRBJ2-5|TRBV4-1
CASSQDHGTGGETQYF
TGCGCCAGCAGCCAAGATCATGGAACAGGGGGAGAGACCCAGTACTTC
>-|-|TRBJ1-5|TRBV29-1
CSVAQGTGAQHF
TGCAGCGTTGCGCAGGGTACAGGAGCCCAGCATTTT
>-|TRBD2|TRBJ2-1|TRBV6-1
CASRLTSGSEQFF
TGTGCCAGCCGCTTGACTAGCGGGAGTGAGCAGTTCTTC
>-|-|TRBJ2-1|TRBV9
CASSVGVDWGLGSYNEQFF
TGTGCCAGCAGCGTTGGTGTTGACTGGGGGCTTGGTTCCTACAATGAGCAGTTCTTC
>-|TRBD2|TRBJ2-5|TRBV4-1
CASSQAASGSLRETQYF
TGCGCCAGCAGCCAAGCGGCTAGCGGGAGTTTGAGGGAGACCCAGTACTTC
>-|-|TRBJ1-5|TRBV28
CASSLGSYSNQPQHF
TGTGCCAGCAGTTTAGGCAGTTATAGCAATCAGCCCCAGCATTTT
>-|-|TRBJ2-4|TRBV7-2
CASSSPRENIQYF
TGTGCCAGCAGCTCGCCCAGGGAAAACATTCAGTACTTC
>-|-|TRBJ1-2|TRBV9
CASSVGAGAYGYTF
TGTGCCAGCAGCGTAGGGGCAGGAGCCTATGGCTACACCTTC
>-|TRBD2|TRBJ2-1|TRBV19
CASSPGLAGGDLYNEQFF
TGTGCCAGTAGTCCTGGACTAGCGGGAGGCGATCTTTACAATGAGCAGTTCTTC
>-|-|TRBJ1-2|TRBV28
CATYPGRINYGYTF
TGTGCCACCTATCCGGGCCGGATAAACTATGGCTACACCTTC
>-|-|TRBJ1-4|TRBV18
CASSPPAEGEKLFF
TGTGCCAGCTCACCCCCAGCTGAAGGTGAAAAACTGTTTTTT
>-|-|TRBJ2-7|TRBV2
CASSRATRGEQYF
TGTGCCAGCAGTAGGGCGACTAGGGGCGAGCAGTACTTC
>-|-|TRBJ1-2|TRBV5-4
CASSIETGYYGYTF
TGTGCCAGCAGCATAGAAACAGGGTACTATGGCTACACCTTC
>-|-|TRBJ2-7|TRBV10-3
CAIATDSYEQYF
TGTGCCATAGCCACGGACTCCTACGAGCAGTACTTC
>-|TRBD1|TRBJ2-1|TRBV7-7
CASSSGSGTGYNEQFF
TGTGCCAGCAGCTCGGGTTCCGGGACAGGGTACAATGAGCAGTTCTTC
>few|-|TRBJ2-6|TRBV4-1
CASSQESGRGANVLTF
TGCGCCAGCAGCCAAGAATCGGGGCGGGGGGCCAACGTCCTGACTTTC
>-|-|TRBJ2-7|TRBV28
CASSPADAIRRGEQYF
TGTGCCAGCAGTCCCGCGGACGCAATTAGGCGTGGCGAGCAGTACTTC
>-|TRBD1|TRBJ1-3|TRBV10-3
CAISGQGGNTIYF
TGTGCCATCAGCGGACAGGGCGGAAACACCATATATTTT
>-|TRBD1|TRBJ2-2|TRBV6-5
CASSYSNRGRTGELFF
TGTGCCAGCAGTTACTCAAACAGGGGACGGACCGGGGAGCTGTTTTTT
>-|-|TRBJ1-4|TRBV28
CASSVLGGEGNEKLFF
TGTGCCAGCAGTGTTTTGGGGGGAGAGGGTAATGAAAAACTGTTTTTT
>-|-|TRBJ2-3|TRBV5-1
CASSHYVPTGTDTQYF
TGCGCCAGCAGCCACTATGTACCTACCGGCACAGATACGCAGTATTTT
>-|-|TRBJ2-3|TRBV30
CAWSTWTSTDTQYF
TGTGCCTGGAGTACATGGACTAGCACAGATACGCAGTATTTT
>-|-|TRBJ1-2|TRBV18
CASSPSSQGSKEGYTF
TGTGCCAGCTCACCCTCGTCCCAGGGCTCTAAGGAGGGCTACACCTTC
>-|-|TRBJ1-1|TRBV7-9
CASSSLLGPQAFF
TGTGCCAGCAGCTCCCTTCTGGGACCCCAAGCTTTCTTT
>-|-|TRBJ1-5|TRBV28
CASRSGLGSNQPQHF
TGTGCCAGCAGATCAGGGTTGGGTAGCAATCAGCCCCAGCATTTT
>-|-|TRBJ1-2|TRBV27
CASSLSGRGTGYTF
TGTGCCAGCAGTTTATCGGGCAGGGGAACTGGCTACACCTTC
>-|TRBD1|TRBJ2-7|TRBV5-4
CASGIGQVNEQYF
TGTGCCAGCGGGATCGGACAGGTCAACGAGCAGTACTTC
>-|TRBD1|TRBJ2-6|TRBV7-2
CASSPGQISGANVLTF
TGTGCCAGCAGTCCGGGACAGATTTCTGGGGCCAACGTCCTGACTTTC
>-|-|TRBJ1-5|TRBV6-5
CASSYSGAANQPQHF
TGTGCCAGCAGTTACTCAGGGGCGGCAAATCAGCCCCAGCATTTT
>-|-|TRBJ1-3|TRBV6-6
CASSYSSGAGNTIYF
TGTGCCAGCAGTTACTCGAGCGGGGCAGGAAACACCATATATTTT
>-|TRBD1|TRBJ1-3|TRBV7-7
CASSSGTAEGNTIYF
TGTGCCAGCAGCTCCGGGACAGCGGAAGGAAACACCATATATTTT
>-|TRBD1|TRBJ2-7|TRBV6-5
CASSYFPGGYEQYF
TGTGCCAGCAGTTACTTTCCAGGGGGCTACGAGCAGTACTTC
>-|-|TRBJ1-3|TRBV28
CASSLPQTSGNTIYF
TGTGCCAGCAGCCTACCACAAACCTCTGGAAACACCATATATTTT
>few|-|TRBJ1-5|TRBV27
CASSLSRYQPQHF
TGTGCCAGCAGTTTATCTAGATATCAGCCCCAGCATTTT
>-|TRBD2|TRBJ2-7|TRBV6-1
CASSEQMTVLAGDHEQYF
TGTGCCAGCAGCGAACAGATGACCGTACTAGCGGGAGACCACGAGCAGTACTTC
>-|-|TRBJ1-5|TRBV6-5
CASTAAASNQPQHF
TGTGCCAGCACCGCGGCGGCGAGCAATCAGCCCCAGCATTTT
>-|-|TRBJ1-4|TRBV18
CASSPPKVKNEKLFF
TGTGCCAGCTCACCACCCAAGGTGAAGAATGAAAAACTGTTTTTT
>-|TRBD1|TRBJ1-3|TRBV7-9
CASSFDREGNTIYF
TGTGCCAGCAGCTTCGACAGGGAAGGAAACACCATATATTTT
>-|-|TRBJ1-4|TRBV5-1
CASSWTGSTNEKLFF
TGCGCCAGCAGCTGGACTGGATCAACTAATGAAAAACTGTTTTTT
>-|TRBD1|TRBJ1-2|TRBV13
CASSLEDRVSDYGYTF
TGTGCCAGCAGCTTAGAGGACAGGGTATCAGACTATGGCTACACCTTC
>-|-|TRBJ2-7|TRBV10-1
CASSSAGYEQYF
TGCGCCAGCAGTTCTGCGGGATACGAGCAGTACTTC
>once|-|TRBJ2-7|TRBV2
CASSNREYEQYF
TGTGCCAGCAGCAACAGGGAGTACGAGCAGTACTTC
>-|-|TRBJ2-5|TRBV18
CASFTRTLWFWETQYF
TGTGCCAGCTTCACCCGTACATTATGGTTCTGGGAGACCCAGTACTTC
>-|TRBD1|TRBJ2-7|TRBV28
CASSSPGTGNYEQYF
TGTGCCAGCAGTTCCCCGGGGACAGGGAACTACGAGCAGTACTTC
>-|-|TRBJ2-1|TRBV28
CASQGYNEQFF
TGTGCCAGCCAAGGCTACAATGAGCAGTTCTTC
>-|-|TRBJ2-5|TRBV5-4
CASSFSIGQETQYF
TGTGCCAGCAGCTTCTCCATCGGACAAGAGACCCAGTACTTC
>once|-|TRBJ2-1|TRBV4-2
CASSQDNLLGGIPNEQFF
TGTGCCAGCAGCCAAGATAACTTGCTCGGCGGGATTCCCAATGAGCAGTTCTTC
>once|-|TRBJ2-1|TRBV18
CASSPWDKYNEQFF
TGTGCCAGCTCACCATGGGACAAGTACAATGAGCAGTTCTTC